This T cell receptor beta chain was retrieved from a study of T cell changes during pregnancy in multiple sclerosis. The CDR3 covers 15 residues. V shed 0 bases, J shed 0 bases, and the junction held 2 bases outside the gene matches. Germline CDR1 and CDR2: ENHRY and SYGVKD. The protocol was immunoSEQ multiplex PCR, while the TCRdb copy is restricted to in-frame clones and leaves out a portion. Here the sample spans over 70,000 clones, 80% to 95% being singletons. The clonotype comes from a female donor in good health, enrolled as a control in a pregnancy study. The J gene is TRBJ2-7, the V gene TRBV10-3; 7 bases are shared with TRBD1. The sample in question was peripheral blood, obtained in the first trimester of pregnancy. The CDR3 spells CAISESGTASYEQYF. CDR3 nucleotides: TGTGCCATCAGTGAGTCTGGGACAGCCTCCTACGAGCAGTACTTC.